In its sample, the clone carrying this T cell receptor beta chain was seen many times. Its antigen remains unknown. The data belong to a study of early T cells in non-severe SARS-CoV-2 infection. On the study more broadly: The input, bulk RNA from unsorted whole blood, was sequenced, and chains were unpaired. Study results and limitations: Lookups in VDJdb leaned toward anti-spike CD8 responses and missed private and CD4 specificities.

Unique molecular identifiers tagged individual cDNA molecules. TCRdb re-analysed the 5' RACE reads in MiXCR, keeping a single row per CDR3 protein. This sample carries some 77,000 distinct CDR3 sequences, 8.5% to 10% of them seen once, and the ten largest clones take 4.8%. The germline V and J ends were trimmed by 5 bases and 0 bases, with 14 bases remaining between them. Germline CDR1 is SGHVS and CDR2 is FQNEAQ. This CDR3 comprises 15 residues. J is TRBJ2-7 and V is TRBV7-8; D is possibly TRBD2 (5 bases). The sequence came from an adult who was a healthcare worker with PCR-confirmed SARS-CoV-2 infection or an uninfected control (not recorded which). The sample consisted of whole blood. The CDR3 sequence is CASSLNRDFSYEQYF. The DNA of the CDR3 is TGTGCCAGCAGCCTAAACCGGGATTTCTCCTACGAGCAGTACTTC.